The present TCR beta chain was sequenced within a study of blood T cell repertoires in COVID-19. Across the whole study: There were acute and convalescent COVID-19 samples, and they came from the United States, Italy and Spain. T cells, B-cell-depleted T cells, or PBMCs provided the cDNA or gDNA that served as material.

Produced via immunoSEQ multiplex PCR; TCRdb's table is partial and in-frame only. Of just over 250,000 clones in the sample, 87% were seen once. Germline assignment: CDR1 SQVTM and CDR2 ANQGSEA. The CDR3 sequence is 18 residues long. V gave up 5 bases and J gave up 0 bases; unmatched junction bases: 13. The sequence came from a woman aged 45-65 years with acute or convalescent COVID-19. The sample taken for sequencing was peripheral blood. The chain carries TRBV29-1 and TRBJ2-2, with 9 bases fitting TRBD2. The chain's CDR3 is CSVRGRTSEDPNTGELFF. The CDR3 nucleotides read TGCAGCGTTCGGGGCAGGACTAGCGAGGATCCGAACACCGGGGAGCTGTTTTTT.